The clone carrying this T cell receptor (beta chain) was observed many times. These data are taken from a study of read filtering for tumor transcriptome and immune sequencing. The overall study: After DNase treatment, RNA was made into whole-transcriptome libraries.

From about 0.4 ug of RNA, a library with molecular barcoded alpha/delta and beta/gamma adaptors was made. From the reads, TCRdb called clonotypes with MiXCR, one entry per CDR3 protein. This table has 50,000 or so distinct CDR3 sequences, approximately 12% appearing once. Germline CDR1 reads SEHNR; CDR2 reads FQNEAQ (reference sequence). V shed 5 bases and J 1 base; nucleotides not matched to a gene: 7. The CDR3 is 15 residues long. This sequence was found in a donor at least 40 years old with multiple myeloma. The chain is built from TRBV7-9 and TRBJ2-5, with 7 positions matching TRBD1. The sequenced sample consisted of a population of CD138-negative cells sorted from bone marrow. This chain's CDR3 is CASSVGQRGQETQYF. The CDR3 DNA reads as TGTGCCAGCAGCGTGGGACAGCGAGGCCAAGAGACCCAGTACTTC.